This T cell receptor beta chain was recovered during a study of blood T cell repertoires in COVID-19. Study overall: Specimens from acute and convalescent COVID-19 originated in the United States, Italy and Spain.

Two negative PCRs, clearance, or symptom resolution characterized the recovered Cohort 3 donors. The method was immunoSEQ multiplex PCR; TCRdb's version includes in-frame clones alone and lacks a portion of them. The sample holds 250,000 to 400,000 clones, roughly 90% seen once. The germline V gene has CDR1 MDHEN and CDR2 SYDVKM. The ends were cut back, 3 bases at V and 6 bases at J, with 12 bases in the middle. The CDR3 totals 14 residues. The genes are TRBV28 and TRBJ1-5; possible D gene TRBD1, 6 bases. The sequenced sample was PBMCs or T cells enriched from blood (not recorded which). The TCR sequence derives from a man between 60 and 70 years old who had recovered from COVID-19. In DNA form, the CDR3 reads TGTGCCAGCAGTTTCTCCAGGGGTAGTCAGCCCCAGCATTTT. Translating it yields CASSFSRGSQPQHF.